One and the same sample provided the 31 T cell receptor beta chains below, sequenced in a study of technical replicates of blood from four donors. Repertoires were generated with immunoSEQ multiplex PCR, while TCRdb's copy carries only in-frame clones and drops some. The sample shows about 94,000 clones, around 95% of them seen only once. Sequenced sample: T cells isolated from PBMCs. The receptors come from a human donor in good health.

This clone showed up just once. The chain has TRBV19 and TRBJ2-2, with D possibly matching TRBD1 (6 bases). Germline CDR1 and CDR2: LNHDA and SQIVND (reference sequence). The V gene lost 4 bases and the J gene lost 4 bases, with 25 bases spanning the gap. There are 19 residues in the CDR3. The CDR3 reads CASSSAGPRGRRVTGELFF. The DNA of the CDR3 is TGTGCCAGTAGTAGCGCCGGCCCCAGGGGACGCCGAGTCACCGGGGAGCTGTTTTTT.

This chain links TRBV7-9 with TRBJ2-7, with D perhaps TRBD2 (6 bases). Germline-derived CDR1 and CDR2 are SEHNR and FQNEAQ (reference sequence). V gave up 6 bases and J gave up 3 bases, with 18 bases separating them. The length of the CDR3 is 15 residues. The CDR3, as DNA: TGTGCCAGCAGGGGGTCCGGCGGGAATATCTACGAGCAGTACTTC. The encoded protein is CASRGSGGNIYEQYF.

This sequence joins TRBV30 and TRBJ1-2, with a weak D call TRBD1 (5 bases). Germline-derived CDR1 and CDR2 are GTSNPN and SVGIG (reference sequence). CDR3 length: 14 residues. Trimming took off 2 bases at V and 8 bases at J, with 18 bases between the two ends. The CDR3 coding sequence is TGTGCCTGGAGTTCATCTTGGCAGGGCAACGGCTACACCTTC. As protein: CAWSSSWQGNGYTF.

CDR3 sequence reads: CASSPTGLGLGQPQHF. CDR3 coding DNA: TGTGCCAGCAGCCCGACAGGGTTGGGGTTGGGTCAGCCCCAGCATTTT. The chain couples TRBV28 to TRBJ1-5, with 7 bases aligning to TRBD1. The CDR3 covers 16 residues. V lost 6 bases to trimming and J lost 6 bases; unmatched junction nucleotides: 14. Germline CDR1 is MDHEN and CDR2 is SYDVKM.

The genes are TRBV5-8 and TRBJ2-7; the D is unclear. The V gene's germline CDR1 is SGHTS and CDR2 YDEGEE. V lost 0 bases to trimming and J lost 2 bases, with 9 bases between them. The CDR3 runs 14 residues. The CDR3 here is CASSLGAGPYEQYF. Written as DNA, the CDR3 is TGTGCCAGCAGCTTGGGGGCAGGCCCCTACGAGCAGTACTTC.

CDR3 loop: CSVYSGKGGNEQFF. In DNA, the CDR3 is TGCAGCGTATATAGCGGGAAGGGGGGCAATGAGCAGTTCTTC. V usage is TRBV29-1 and J usage is TRBJ2-1; 8 bases line up with TRBD2. After removal of 6 bases from V and 6 bases from J, the junction contained 10 bases not matched to a gene. Per the germline V gene, CDR1 is SQVTM and CDR2 is ANQGSEA. The CDR3 runs 14 residues.

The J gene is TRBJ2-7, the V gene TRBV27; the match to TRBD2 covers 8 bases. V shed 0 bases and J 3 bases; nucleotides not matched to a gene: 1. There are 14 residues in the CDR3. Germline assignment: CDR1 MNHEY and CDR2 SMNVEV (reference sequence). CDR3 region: CASSLSGLVYEQYF. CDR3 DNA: TGTGCCAGCAGTTTATCGGGACTAGTCTACGAGCAGTACTTC.

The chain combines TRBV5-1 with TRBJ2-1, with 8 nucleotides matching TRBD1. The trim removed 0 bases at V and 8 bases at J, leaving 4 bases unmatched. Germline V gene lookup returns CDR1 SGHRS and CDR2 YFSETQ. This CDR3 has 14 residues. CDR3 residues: CASSLARTGYEQFF. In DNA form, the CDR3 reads TGCGCCAGCAGCTTGGCCCGGACAGGGTATGAGCAGTTCTTC.

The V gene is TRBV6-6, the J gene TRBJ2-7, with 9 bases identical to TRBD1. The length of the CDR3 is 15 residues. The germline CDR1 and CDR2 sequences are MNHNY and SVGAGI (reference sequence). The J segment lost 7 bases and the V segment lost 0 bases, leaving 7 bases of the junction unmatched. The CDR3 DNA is TGTGCCAGCAGTTACTCGGGTACAGGGGGCTGGGAGCAGTACTTC. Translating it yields CASSYSGTGGWEQYF.

The CDR3: CASSSTKNTEAFF. DNA for the CDR3: TGTGCCAGCAGCTCCACAAAGAACACTGAAGCTTTCTTT. The J gene is TRBJ1-1, the V gene TRBV5-4; D is unclear. The CDR3 consists of 13 residues. CDR1 and CDR2 from the germline V gene are SGHNT and YYREEE (reference sequence). Trimming took 3 bases from V and 1 from J, leaving 7 bases between them. The variable domain in full, with the rest retrieved from reference TRBV5-4 and TRBJ1-1, is ETGVTQSPTHLIKTRGQQVTLRCSSQSGHNTVSWYQQALGQGPQFIFQYYREEENGRGNFPPRFSGLQFPNYSSELNVNALELDDSALYLCASSSTKNTEAFFGQGTRLTVV.

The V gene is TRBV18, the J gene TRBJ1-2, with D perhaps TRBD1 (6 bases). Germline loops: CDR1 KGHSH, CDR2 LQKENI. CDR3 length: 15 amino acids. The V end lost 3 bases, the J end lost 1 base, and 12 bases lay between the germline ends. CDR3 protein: CASSPFDRFNYGYTF. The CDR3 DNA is TGTGCCAGCTCACCCTTTGACAGGTTTAACTATGGCTACACCTTC.

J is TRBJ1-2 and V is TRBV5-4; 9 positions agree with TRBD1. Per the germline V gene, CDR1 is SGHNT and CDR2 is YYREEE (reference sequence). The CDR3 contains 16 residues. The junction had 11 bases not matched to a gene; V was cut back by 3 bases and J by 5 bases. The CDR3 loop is CASSSDPGQGWYGYTF. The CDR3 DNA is TGTGCCAGCAGCTCGGATCCGGGACAGGGCTGGTATGGCTACACCTTC.

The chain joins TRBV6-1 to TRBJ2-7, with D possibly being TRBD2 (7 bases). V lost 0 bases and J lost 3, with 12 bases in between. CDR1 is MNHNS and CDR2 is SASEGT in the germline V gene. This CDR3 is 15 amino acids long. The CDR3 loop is CASSEAGGRLYEQYF. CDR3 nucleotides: TGTGCCAGCAGTGAAGCGGGGGGGCGTCTCTACGAGCAGTACTTC.

The CDR3 region is CASSLQVSSGNTIYF. The CDR3, as DNA: TGTGCCAGCAGCTTACAAGTTAGCTCTGGAAACACCATATATTTT. This rearrangement joins TRBV7-2 to TRBJ1-3; no clear D gene. Germline V gene lookup returns CDR1 SGHTA and CDR2 FQGNSA. The CDR3 is 15 amino acids. V lost 2 bases, J lost 0 bases, and 8 bases lay in between. Full variable domain (rest looked up from reference TRBV7-2 and TRBJ1-3): GAGVSQSPSNKVTEKGKDVELRCDPISGHTALYWYRQSLGQGLEFLIYFQGNSAPDKSGLPSDRFSAERTGGSVSTLTIQRTQQEDSAVYLCASSLQVSSGNTIYFGEGSWLTVV.

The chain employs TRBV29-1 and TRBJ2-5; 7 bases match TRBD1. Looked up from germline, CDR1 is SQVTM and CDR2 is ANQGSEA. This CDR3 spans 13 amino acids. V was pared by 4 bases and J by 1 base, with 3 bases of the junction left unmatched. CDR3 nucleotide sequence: TGCAGCGTTGCCCACAGGGGCCAAGAGACCCAGTACTTC. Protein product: CSVAHRGQETQYF.

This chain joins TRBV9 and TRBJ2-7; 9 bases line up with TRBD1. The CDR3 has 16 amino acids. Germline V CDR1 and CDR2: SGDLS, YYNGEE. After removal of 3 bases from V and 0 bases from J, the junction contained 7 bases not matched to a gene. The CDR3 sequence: CASSGSGTGPSYEQYF. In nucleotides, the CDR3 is TGTGCCAGCAGCGGGAGTGGGACAGGGCCCTCCTACGAGCAGTACTTC.

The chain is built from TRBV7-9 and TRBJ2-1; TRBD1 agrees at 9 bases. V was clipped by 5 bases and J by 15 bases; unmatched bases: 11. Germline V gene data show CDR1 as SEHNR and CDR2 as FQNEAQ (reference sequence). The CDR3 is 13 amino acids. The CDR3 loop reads CASSAGAGTGTFF. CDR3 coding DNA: TGTGCCAGCAGCGCAGGGGCCGGGACAGGGACGTTCTTC. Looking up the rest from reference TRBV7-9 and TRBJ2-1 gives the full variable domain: DTGVSQNPRHKITKRGQNVTFRCDPISEHNRLYWYRQTLGQGPEFLTYFQNEAQLEKSRLLSDRFSAERPKGSFSTLEIQRTEQGDSAMYLCASSAGAGTGTFFGPGTRLTVL.

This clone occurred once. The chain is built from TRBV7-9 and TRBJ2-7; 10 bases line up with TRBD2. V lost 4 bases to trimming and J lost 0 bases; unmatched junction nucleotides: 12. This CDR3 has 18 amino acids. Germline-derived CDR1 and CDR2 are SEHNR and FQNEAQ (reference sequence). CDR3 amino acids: CASSSLTSGVLSSYEQYF. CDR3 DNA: TGTGCCAGCAGCTCTCTAACTAGCGGGGTCCTCAGCTCCTACGAGCAGTACTTC.

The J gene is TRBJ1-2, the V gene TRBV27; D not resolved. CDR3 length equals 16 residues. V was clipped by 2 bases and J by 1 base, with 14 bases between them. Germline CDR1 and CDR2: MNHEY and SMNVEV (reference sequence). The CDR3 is CASSLRWTDYNYGYTF. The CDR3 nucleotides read TGTGCCAGCAGTTTAAGGTGGACGGACTATAACTATGGCTACACCTTC.

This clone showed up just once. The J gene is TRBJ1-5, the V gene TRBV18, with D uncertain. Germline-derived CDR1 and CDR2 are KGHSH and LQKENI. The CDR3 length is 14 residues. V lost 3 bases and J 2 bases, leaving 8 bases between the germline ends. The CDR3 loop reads CASSPGQGNQPQHF. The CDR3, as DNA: TGTGCCAGCTCACCGGGCCAGGGCAATCAGCCCCAGCATTTT.

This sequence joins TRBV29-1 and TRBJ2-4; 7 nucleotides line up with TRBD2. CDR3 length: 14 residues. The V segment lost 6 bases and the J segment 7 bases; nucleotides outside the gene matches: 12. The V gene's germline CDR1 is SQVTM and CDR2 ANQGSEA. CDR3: CSVSGWGGANIQYF. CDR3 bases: TGCAGCGTCTCCGGGTGGGGGGGAGCTAACATTCAGTACTTC.

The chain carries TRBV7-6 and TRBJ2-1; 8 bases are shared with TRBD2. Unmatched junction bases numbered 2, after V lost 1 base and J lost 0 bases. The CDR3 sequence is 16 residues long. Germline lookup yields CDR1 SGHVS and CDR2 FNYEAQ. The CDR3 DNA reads TGTGCCAGCAGCTTAGAAGCGGGAGCCTCCTACAATGAGCAGTTCTTC. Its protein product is CASSLEAGASYNEQFF.

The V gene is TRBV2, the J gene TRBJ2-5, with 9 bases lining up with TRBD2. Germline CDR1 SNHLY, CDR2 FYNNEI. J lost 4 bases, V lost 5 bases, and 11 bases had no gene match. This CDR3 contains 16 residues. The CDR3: CASSRLADFIGETQYF. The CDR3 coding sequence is TGTGCCAGCAGTCGACTAGCGGACTTTATAGGAGAGACCCAGTACTTC.

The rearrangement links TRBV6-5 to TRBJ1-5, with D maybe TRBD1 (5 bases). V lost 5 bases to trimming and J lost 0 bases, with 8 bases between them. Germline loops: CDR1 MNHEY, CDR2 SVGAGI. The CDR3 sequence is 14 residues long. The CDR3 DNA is TGTGCCAGCAGTCAGGGATATAGCAATCAGCCCCAGCATTTT. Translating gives CASSQGYSNQPQHF.

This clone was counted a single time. This CDR3 reads CASSIDRSIGGYTF. The CDR3 DNA sequence: TGTGCCAGTAGTATCGACAGGTCGATAGGTGGCTACACCTTC. V usage is TRBV19 and J usage is TRBJ1-2, with a tentative D call TRBD1 (6 bases). The CDR3 loop spans 14 amino acids. The V gene lost 3 bases and the J gene lost 7 bases, with 15 bases spanning the gap. The V gene's germline CDR1 is LNHDA and CDR2 SQIVND (reference sequence).

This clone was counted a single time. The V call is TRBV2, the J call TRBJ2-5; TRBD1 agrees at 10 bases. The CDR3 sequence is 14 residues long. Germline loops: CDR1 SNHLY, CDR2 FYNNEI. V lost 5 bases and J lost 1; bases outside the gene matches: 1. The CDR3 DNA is TGTGCCAGCAGTAGACAGGGGGCCCAAGAGACCCAGTACTTC. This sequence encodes CASSRQGAQETQYF.

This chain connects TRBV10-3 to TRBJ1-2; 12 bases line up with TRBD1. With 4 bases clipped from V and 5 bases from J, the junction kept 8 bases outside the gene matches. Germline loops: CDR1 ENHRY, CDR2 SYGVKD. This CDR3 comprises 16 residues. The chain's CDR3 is CAISVGTGGGFYGYTF. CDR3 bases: TGTGCCATCAGTGTCGGGACAGGGGGCGGTTTTTATGGCTACACCTTC.

The CDR3 region is CASRHTQGRGQPQHF. CDR3 nucleotides: TGTGCCAGCAGGCACACACAGGGACGGGGACAGCCCCAGCATTTT. The V gene is TRBV9, the J gene TRBJ1-5, with a weak D call TRBD1 (6 bases). The V end lost 5 bases, the J end lost 7 bases, and 19 bases lay between the germline ends. From germline, CDR1 is SGDLS and CDR2 YYNGEE. This CDR3 spans 15 amino acids. Looking up the rest from reference TRBV9 and TRBJ1-5 gives the full variable domain: DSGVTQTPKHLITATGQRVTLRCSPRSGDLSVYWYQQSLDQGLQFLIQYYNGEERAKGNILERFSAQQFPDLHSELNLSSLELGDSALYFCASRHTQGRGQPQHFGDGTRLSIL.

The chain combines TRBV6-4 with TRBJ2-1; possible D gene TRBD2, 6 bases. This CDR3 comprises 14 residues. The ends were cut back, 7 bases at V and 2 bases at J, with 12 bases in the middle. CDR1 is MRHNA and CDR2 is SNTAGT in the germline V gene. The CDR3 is CASNGLSTYNEQFF. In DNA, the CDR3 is TGTGCCAGCAATGGACTATCCACCTACAATGAGCAGTTCTTC.

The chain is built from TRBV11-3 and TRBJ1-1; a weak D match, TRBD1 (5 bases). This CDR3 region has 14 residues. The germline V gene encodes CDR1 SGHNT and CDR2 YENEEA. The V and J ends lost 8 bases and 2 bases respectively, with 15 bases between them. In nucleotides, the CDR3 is TGTGCCAGCGAGGGGCAGGGACTAAACACTGAAGCTTTCTTT. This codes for CASEGQGLNTEAFF.

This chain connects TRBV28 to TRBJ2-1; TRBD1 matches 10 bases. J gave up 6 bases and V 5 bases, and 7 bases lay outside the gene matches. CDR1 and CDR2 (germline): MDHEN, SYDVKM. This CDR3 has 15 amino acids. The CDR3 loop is CASSPDRGPLNEQFF. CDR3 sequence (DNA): TGTGCCAGCAGTCCCGACAGGGGGCCCCTCAATGAGCAGTTCTTC.